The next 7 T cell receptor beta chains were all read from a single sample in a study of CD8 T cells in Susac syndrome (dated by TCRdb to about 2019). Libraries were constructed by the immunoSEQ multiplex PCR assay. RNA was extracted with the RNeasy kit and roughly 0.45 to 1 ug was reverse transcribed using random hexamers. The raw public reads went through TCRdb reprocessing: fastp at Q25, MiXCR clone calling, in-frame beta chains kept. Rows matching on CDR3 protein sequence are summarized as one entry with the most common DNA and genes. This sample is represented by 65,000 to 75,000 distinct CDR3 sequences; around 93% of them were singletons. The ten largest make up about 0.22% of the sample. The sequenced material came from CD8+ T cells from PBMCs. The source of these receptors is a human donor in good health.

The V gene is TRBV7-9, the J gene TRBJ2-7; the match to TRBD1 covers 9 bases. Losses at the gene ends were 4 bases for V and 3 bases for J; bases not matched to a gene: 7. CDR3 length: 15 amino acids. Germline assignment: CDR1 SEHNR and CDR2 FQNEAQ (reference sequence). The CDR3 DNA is TGTGCCAGCAGCTATAGCCCGGGACAGGGCTACGAGCAGTACTTC. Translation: CASSYSPGQGYEQYF.

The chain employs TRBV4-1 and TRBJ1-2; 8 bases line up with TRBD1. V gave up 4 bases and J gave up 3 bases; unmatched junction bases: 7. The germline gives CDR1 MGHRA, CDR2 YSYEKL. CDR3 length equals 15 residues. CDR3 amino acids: CASSPNGQGHYGYTF. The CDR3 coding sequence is TGCGCCAGCAGCCCTAATGGACAGGGACACTATGGCTACACCTTC.

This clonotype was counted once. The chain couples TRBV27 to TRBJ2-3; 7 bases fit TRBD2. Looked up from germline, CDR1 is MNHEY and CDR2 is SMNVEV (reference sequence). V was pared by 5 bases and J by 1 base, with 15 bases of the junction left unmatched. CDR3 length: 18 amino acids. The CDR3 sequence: CASSPLAGDTSGTDTQYF. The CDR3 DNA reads TGTGCCAGCAGTCCCCTCGCGGGGGATACCTCTGGCACAGATACGCAGTATTTT.

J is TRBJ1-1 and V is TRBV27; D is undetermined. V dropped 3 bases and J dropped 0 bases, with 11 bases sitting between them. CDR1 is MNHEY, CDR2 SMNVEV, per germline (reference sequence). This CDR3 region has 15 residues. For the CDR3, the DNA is TGTGCCAGCAGTTTTAACCCGGAAATGAACACTGAAGCTTTCTTT. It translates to CASSFNPEMNTEAFF.

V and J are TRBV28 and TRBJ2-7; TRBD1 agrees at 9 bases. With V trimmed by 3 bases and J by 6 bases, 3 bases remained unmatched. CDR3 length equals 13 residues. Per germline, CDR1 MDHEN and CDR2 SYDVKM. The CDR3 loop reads CASSLGQGSEQYF. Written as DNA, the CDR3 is TGTGCCAGCAGTTTGGGACAGGGTTCCGAGCAGTACTTC.

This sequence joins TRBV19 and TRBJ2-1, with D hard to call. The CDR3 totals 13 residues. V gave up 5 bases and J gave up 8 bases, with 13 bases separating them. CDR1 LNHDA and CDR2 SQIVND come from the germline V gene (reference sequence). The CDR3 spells CASSPRSSDEQFF. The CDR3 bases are TGTGCCAGTAGTCCCCGTTCTAGTGATGAGCAGTTCTTC.

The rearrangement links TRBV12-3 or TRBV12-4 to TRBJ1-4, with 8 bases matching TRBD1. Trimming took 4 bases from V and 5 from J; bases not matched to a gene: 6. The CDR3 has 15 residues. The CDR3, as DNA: TGTGCCAGCAGTTCGCGGGACAGGCCAAATGAAAAACTGTTTTTT. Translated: CASSSRDRPNEKLFF.